Listed here is a single T cell receptor beta chain. Its antigen remains unidentified. The CDR3 runs to 13 residues. The V segment lost 5 bases and the J segment 2 bases; nucleotides outside the gene matches: 2. Germline CDR1 and CDR2: GTSNPN and SVGIG (reference sequence). The assay was immunoSEQ multiplex PCR, and TCRdb's table has in-frame clones only and misses some. This table holds under 85,000 clones, around 90% found once. This specimen comes from a study of T cell responses to AZD1222 COVID-19 vaccine. Findings and limits, study-wide: Spike-spanning, vaccine-associated CD4 TCRs were dominant at 160-218 and 743-854. Baseline serostatus was positive in only six or seven AZD1222 recipients. Repertoire collection took place solely once the T cell response had peaked. Females made up more of the donors, who were largely white British, and clonal diversity may have come out too low.

The gene calls are TRBV30 and TRBJ2-7, with 11 bases matching TRBD1. The sample in question was peripheral blood, obtained on day 0 of MenACWY control vaccination. This TCR was recovered from an adult in good health. CDR3 DNA: TGTGCCTGGCCGGGACAGGGGGCCTACGAGCAGTACTTC. It codes for CAWPGQGAYEQYF.